This entry is about one T cell receptor beta chain. As yet, its antigen is unknown. These data come from a study of OX40 agonist ivuxolimab in advanced cancers. About the study: Prior anti-PD-1, anti-PD-L1 or anti-CTLA-4 therapy did not bar entry, and 40% had some.

The V segment lost 1 base and the J segment 2 bases; nucleotides outside the gene matches: 5. The CDR3 sequence is 15 residues long. Per germline, CDR1 SGHRS and CDR2 YFSETQ. Overall study findings and caveats: The study found that CD8+ T cells averaged more expanded clones than CD4+.

The assay was immunoSEQ multiplex PCR, and TCRdb's table has in-frame clones only and misses some. The repertoire consists of about 66,000 clones, with about nine tenths occurring once and the leading ten covering approximately 2.5%. The sequence came from an adult with an advanced solid tumor such as melanoma, head and neck, liver or kidney cancer. The input for sequencing was CD4+ or CD8+ T cells sorted from blood, taken in a trial of the OX40 agonist ivuxolimab. The chain has TRBV5-1 and TRBJ2-7; TRBD1 matches at 8 bases. CDR3 sequence reads: CASSLMQGATYEQYF. CDR3 nucleotides: TGCGCCAGCAGCTTGATGCAGGGGGCCACCTACGAGCAGTACTTC.